Detailed here is one T cell receptor beta chain. What it binds is unknown. These data are taken from a study of vaccination effects on CD4 cells after COVID-19. Some clones are missing from TCRdb's copy, which holds only in-frame ones; the method was immunoSEQ multiplex PCR. The data show tens of thousands of clones, 73% seen once. In the ViraFEST assay, antigen-specific CD4+ clonotypes were identified by expansion after peptide-pool stimulation. Investigators separated out CD4+ T cells once 10 days of culture had passed. Vaccine recipients, nucleocapsid antibody negative, had no prior SARS-CoV-2 infection. PBMC cultures contained some 2.1 million cells per well, 10 IU/ml IL-2 and 10 ug/ml peptides. The CDR3 sequence is 15 residues long. Germline assignment: CDR1 LGHDT and CDR2 YNNKEL (reference sequence). V lost 1 base and J lost 2; bases outside the gene matches: 4.

The chain links TRBV3-1 (or the pseudogene TRBV3-2) to TRBJ2-7; 8 bases fit TRBD2. The sample was CD4+ T cells from PBMCs cultured with SARS-CoV-2 spike peptides, taken before COVID-19 vaccination. This clonotype was sampled from a human donor who received a COVID-19 vaccine. CDR3 amino acids: CASSQGSAGAYEQYF. CDR3 nucleotide sequence: TGTGCCAGCAGCCAAGGGTCAGCGGGGGCCTACGAGCAGTACTTC.